This TCR beta chain came from a study of blood T cell repertoires in COVID-19 (dated by TCRdb to 2018 to 2020). Regarding the research as a whole: Samples covering the acute and convalescent phases of COVID-19 were provided by collaborators in the United States, Italy and Spain. The repertoires were made available in a free public database intended to serve as a resource for research on the immune response to SARS-CoV-2. The samples were drawn from two sources: the first 160 participants of the ongoing ImmuneRACE study, and 1,200 or so subjects contributed by 6 global collaborators. A de-identified subject ID, COVID-19 status, age in years and sex were almost always included in the sample metadata. HLA class I and class II types, where available, came from metadata supplied by the sample provider rather than from assay-based typing. The material from the prospective study consisted of cDNA or gDNA derived from T cells, B-cell-depleted T cells, or PBMCs. Deeply sampled blood TCRbeta repertoires from subjects exposed to, actively infected with, or recovered from COVID-19 were included in the dataset.

Overall study outcomes, separate from this receptor: How much clinical and demographic metadata was included differed by source and by participant, and the metadata was provided uncurated.

In the prospective study, participants were about 18 to 100 years old, resided in under 30 geographic areas of the United States, and were enrolled through a virtual design. In the prospective study, cohorts were assigned on the basis of participant-reported clinical history obtained from a screening survey and a study questionnaire. For ImmuneRACE Cohort 3, a participant was defined as recovered based on two consecutive negative NP/OP PCR tests, clearance by a healthcare professional, or resolution of symptoms. In the prospective study, whole blood, serum and a nasopharyngeal or oropharyngeal swab were collected from each participant by mobile phlebotomists. Over a roughly two-month period, participants in the prospective study had the option of providing additional blood draws and questionnaires. Before DNA extraction, blood samples from the prospective study were shipped at room temperature or frozen.

With regard to this clone: The target of this receptor is not known. One base away there is no much larger clone; base qualities are not given.

Including the terminal cysteine and phenylalanine, the CDR3 comprises 13 residues. The kept DNA is CDR3 alone, 39 bases in frame from the first base. Trimming takes 4 bases off V and 11 bases off J; junction bases not matched to a gene: 11. CDR1 and CDR2 were assigned from the germline V gene as SGHDT and YYEEEE. The immunoSEQ Assay, a bias-controlled multiplex PCR, was used to amplify TCRbeta CDR3 regions from genomic DNA. Concerning the study's data processing: The number of nucleated cells in each sample was estimated from the amplification of reference gene primers within the assay. Sequence reads were collapsed and filtered to measure the absolute abundance of every unique TCRbeta CDR3 rearrangement. For each sample, productive Simpson clonality was calculated as the square root of Simpson's diversity index over productive rearrangements. In its TCRdb copy, this immuneACCESS table keeps in-frame sequences only and misses some clones. Where compared with another copy, unresolved V genes explain less than half of these, and the others have no known cause. That table supplies the V and J calls and clone size; D and trimming were determined from the DNA. This sample lists fewer than 350,000 clones; around 86% were detected once. The top ten hold less than 2% of the sample.

The sequence is built from TRBV5-6 and TRBJ1-1, with 7 bases aligning to TRBD1. This clonotype originated in a woman aged 40 to 55 who had recovered from COVID-19. The sequencing input was PBMCs or T cells enriched from blood (not recorded which). CDR3 sequence: CASSDDRAGVAFF. DNA sequence: TGTGCCAGCAGCGACGACAGGGCTGGAGTGGCTTTCTTT. With the rest looked up from the reference TRBV5-6 and TRBJ1-1 genes rather than sequenced, the full variable domain is DAGVTQSPTHLIKTRGQQVTLRCSPKSGHDTVSWYQQALGQGPQFIFQYYEEEERQRGNFPDRFSGHQFPNYSSELNVNALLLGDSALYLCASSDDRAGVAFFGQGTRLTVV.